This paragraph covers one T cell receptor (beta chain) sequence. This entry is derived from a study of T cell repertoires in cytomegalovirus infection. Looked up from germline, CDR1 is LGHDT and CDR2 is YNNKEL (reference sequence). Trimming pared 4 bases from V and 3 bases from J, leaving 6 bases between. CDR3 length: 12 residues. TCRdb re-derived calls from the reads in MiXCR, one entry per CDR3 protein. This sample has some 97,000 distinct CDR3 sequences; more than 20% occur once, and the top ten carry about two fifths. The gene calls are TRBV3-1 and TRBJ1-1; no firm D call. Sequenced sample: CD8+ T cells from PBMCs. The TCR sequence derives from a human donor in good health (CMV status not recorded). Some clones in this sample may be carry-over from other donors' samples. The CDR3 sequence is CASSLRDTEAFF. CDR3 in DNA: TGTGCCAGCAGCCTTCGGGACACTGAAGCTTTCTTT.